A selection of T cell receptor beta chains follows, all from one sample in a study of T cell repertoires in cytomegalovirus infection. What these receptors recognize is not known. TCRdb processed the reads anew with MiXCR; each CDR3 protein has one entry. The table includes about 310,000 distinct CDR3 sequences, roughly 25% detected once. The sample in question was cultured PBMCs, obtained from culture after CMV antigen stimulation. These receptors originate from a human donor in good health (CMV status not recorded). Some clones in this sample may be carry-over from other donors' samples. CDR3s include the opening cysteine and the closing phenylalanine or tryptophan. Each record gives: CDR3 protein, CDR3 DNA, V gene, J gene, D gene, clone size. D genes are given only for firm matches. A row's size may be missing; if present it is once, few, many or a size class.

cdr3_aa: CASVRRGSTDTQYF
cdr3_nt: TGTGCCAGCGTACGCCGCGGATCCACAGATACGCAGTATTTT
v_call: TRBV7-2
j_call: TRBJ2-3
d_call: -
clone_size: many

cdr3_aa: CASSGLAGEQFF
cdr3_nt: TGTGCCAGTAGTGGTTTAGCGGGGGAGCAGTTCTTC
v_call: TRBV19
j_call: TRBJ2-1
d_call: TRBD2
clone_size: -

cdr3_aa: CAIGSVSNQPQHF
cdr3_nt: TGTGCCATCGGTTCCGTAAGCAATCAGCCCCAGCATTTT
v_call: TRBV10-3
j_call: TRBJ1-5
d_call: -
clone_size: -

cdr3_aa: CASRRSASGTDTQYF
cdr3_nt: TGTGCCAGCAGACGGTCTGCCTCTGGCACAGATACGCAGTATTTT
v_call: TRBV6-6
j_call: TRBJ2-3
d_call: -
clone_size: many

cdr3_aa: CAISDRAGDYGYTF
cdr3_nt: TGTGCCATCAGCGACAGGGCGGGGGACTATGGCTACACCTTC
v_call: TRBV10-3
j_call: TRBJ1-2
d_call: TRBD1
clone_size: -

cdr3_aa: CASSLLGQVSDEQFF
cdr3_nt: TGTGCCAGCAGTTTACTTGGACAGGTATCAGATGAGCAGTTCTTC
v_call: TRBV6-5
j_call: TRBJ2-1
d_call: TRBD1
clone_size: -

cdr3_aa: CASSEYDQREAFF
cdr3_nt: TGTGCCAGCAGTGAATATGATCAACGGGAAGCTTTCTTT
v_call: TRBV25-1
j_call: TRBJ1-1
d_call: -
clone_size: few

cdr3_aa: CASSIPDSGGSTQYF
cdr3_nt: TGTGCCAGTAGTATCCCTGACTCGGGCGGGAGTACGCAGTATTTT
v_call: TRBV19
j_call: TRBJ2-3
d_call: TRBD2
clone_size: -

cdr3_aa: CATLSARVDNEQFF
cdr3_nt: TGTGCCACTCTCTCGGCGCGGGTAGACAATGAGCAGTTCTTC
v_call: TRBV10-3
j_call: TRBJ2-1
d_call: -
clone_size: -

cdr3_aa: CASSQAGGTGEQFF
cdr3_nt: TGTGCCAGCAGCCAAGCAGGGGGAACAGGTGAGCAGTTCTTC
v_call: TRBV7-9
j_call: TRBJ2-1
d_call: TRBD1
clone_size: many

cdr3_aa: CSAGGAGEETYNEQFF
cdr3_nt: TGCAGTGCTGGGGGGGCGGGAGAGGAGACCTACAATGAGCAGTTCTTC
v_call: TRBV20-1
j_call: TRBJ2-1
d_call: -
clone_size: -

cdr3_aa: CASSREGGTGELFF
cdr3_nt: TGTGCCAGCAGCCGGGAAGGAGGCACCGGGGAGCTGTTTTTT
v_call: TRBV6-5
j_call: TRBJ2-2
d_call: -
clone_size: -

cdr3_aa: CSARDTANHGDEQFF
cdr3_nt: TGCAGTGCTAGAGACACAGCCAACCACGGCGATGAGCAGTTCTTC
v_call: TRBV20-1
j_call: TRBJ2-1
d_call: -
clone_size: -

cdr3_aa: CASSLRSSFLGGELFF
cdr3_nt: TGTGCCAGCAGTTTAAGGTCTAGCTTCTTGGGCGGGGAGCTGTTTTTT
v_call: TRBV27
j_call: TRBJ2-2
d_call: -
clone_size: -

cdr3_aa: CASSATGMSNQPQHF
cdr3_nt: TGTGCCAGCAGCGCGACAGGGATGAGCAATCAGCCCCAGCATTTT
v_call: TRBV7-2
j_call: TRBJ1-5
d_call: TRBD1
clone_size: many

cdr3_aa: CAISESNYRVLREAFF
cdr3_nt: TGTGCCATCAGTGAGTCGAACTACCGGGTCCTACGGGAAGCTTTCTTT
v_call: TRBV10-3
j_call: TRBJ1-1
d_call: -
clone_size: few

cdr3_aa: CAISRRTGGAEAGANVLTF
cdr3_nt: TGTGCCATCAGTAGACGGACAGGGGGCGCGGAAGCTGGGGCCAACGTCCTGACTTTC
v_call: TRBV10-3
j_call: TRBJ2-6
d_call: TRBD1
clone_size: -

cdr3_aa: CASSGTGFARRYTF
cdr3_nt: TGTGCCAGCAGCGGGACAGGCTTTGCCCGTCGCTACACCTTC
v_call: TRBV14
j_call: TRBJ1-2
d_call: TRBD1
clone_size: many

cdr3_aa: CASSLAFGTQNEKLFF
cdr3_nt: TGTGCCAGCAGCTTGGCCTTCGGGACACAAAATGAAAAACTGTTTTTT
v_call: TRBV5-8
j_call: TRBJ1-4
d_call: -
clone_size: many

cdr3_aa: CASSRQGNYEQYF
cdr3_nt: TGTGCCAGCAGCCGACAGGGAAATTACGAGCAGTACTTC
v_call: TRBV7-9
j_call: TRBJ2-7
d_call: TRBD1
clone_size: few

cdr3_aa: CASSLDGGGDEQFF
cdr3_nt: TGTGCCAGCAGCTTAGACGGCGGGGGGGATGAGCAGTTCTTC
v_call: TRBV11-2
j_call: TRBJ2-1
d_call: TRBD2
clone_size: -

cdr3_aa: CASSFEGGMWSNQPQHF
cdr3_nt: TGTGCCAGCAGCTTTGAAGGGGGCATGTGGAGCAATCAGCCCCAGCATTTT
v_call: TRBV7-9
j_call: TRBJ1-5
d_call: TRBD1
clone_size: many

cdr3_aa: CSVAAGSLQETQYF
cdr3_nt: TGCAGCGTGGCGGCAGGGAGCCTCCAAGAGACCCAGTACTTC
v_call: TRBV29-1
j_call: TRBJ2-5
d_call: -
clone_size: -

cdr3_aa: CASSPTENTGELFF
cdr3_nt: TGTGCCAGCAGCCCGACAGAGAACACCGGGGAGCTGTTTTTT
v_call: TRBV7-8
j_call: TRBJ2-2
d_call: -
clone_size: many

cdr3_aa: CASSQGLAGGHYEQYF
cdr3_nt: TGTGCCAGCAGCCAGGGACTAGCGGGAGGGCACTACGAGCAGTACTTC
v_call: TRBV12-3/TRBV12-4
j_call: TRBJ2-7
d_call: TRBD2
clone_size: few

cdr3_aa: CASSLTQKETQYF
cdr3_nt: TGTGCCAGCAGTTTGACACAAAAAGAGACCCAGTACTTC
v_call: TRBV12-3/TRBV12-4
j_call: TRBJ2-5
d_call: -
clone_size: few